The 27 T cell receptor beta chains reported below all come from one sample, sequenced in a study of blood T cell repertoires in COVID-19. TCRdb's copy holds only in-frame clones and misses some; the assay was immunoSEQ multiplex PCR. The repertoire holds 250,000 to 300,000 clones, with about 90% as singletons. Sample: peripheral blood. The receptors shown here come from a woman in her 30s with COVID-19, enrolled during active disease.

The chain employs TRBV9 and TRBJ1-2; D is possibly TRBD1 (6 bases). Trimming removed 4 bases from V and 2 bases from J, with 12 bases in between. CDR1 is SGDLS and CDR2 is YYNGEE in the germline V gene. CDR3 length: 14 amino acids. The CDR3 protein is CASSPGQLNYGYTF. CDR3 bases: TGTGCCAGCAGCCCCGGACAGCTGAACTATGGCTACACCTTC.

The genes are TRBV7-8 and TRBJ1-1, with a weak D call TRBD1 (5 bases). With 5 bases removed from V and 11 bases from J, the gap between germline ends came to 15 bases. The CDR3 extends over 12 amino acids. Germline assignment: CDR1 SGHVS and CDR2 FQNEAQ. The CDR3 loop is CASSPGGGFAFF. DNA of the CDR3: TGTGCCAGCAGCCCCGGCGGGGGGTTCGCTTTCTTT.

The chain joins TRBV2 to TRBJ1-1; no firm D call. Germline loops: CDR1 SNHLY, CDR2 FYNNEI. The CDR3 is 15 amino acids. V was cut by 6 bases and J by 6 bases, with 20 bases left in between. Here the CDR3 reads CASSPPRTHGAEAFF. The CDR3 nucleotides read TGTGCCAGCAGCCCGCCGAGGACGCACGGGGCTGAAGCTTTCTTT.

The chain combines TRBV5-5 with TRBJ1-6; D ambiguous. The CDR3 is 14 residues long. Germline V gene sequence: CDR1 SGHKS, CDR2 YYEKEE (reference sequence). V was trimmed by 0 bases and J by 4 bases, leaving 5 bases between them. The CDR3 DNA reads TGTGCCAGCAGCTTGGCGGGGTATAATTCACCCCTCCACTTT. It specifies CASSLAGYNSPLHF.

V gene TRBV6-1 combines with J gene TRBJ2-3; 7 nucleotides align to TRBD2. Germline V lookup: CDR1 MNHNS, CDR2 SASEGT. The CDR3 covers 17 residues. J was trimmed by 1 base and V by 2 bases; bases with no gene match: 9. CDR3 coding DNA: TGTGCCAGCAGTGAAACCAGGACTAGACGTGGCACAGATACGCAGTATTTT. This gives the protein CASSETRTRRGTDTQYF.

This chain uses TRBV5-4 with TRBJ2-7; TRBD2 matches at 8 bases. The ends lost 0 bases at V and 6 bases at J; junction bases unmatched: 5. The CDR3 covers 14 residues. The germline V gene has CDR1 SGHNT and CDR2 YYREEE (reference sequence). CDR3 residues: CASSLGAGAIEQYF. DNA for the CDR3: TGTGCCAGCAGCTTGGGAGCGGGAGCGATCGAGCAGTACTTC.

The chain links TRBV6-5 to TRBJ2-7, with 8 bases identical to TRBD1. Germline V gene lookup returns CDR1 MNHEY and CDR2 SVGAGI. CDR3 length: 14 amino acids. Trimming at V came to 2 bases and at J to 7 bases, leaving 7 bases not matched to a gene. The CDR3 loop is CASSYRTGLGEQYF. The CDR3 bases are TGTGCCAGCAGTTACCGGACAGGGCTGGGAGAGCAGTACTTC.

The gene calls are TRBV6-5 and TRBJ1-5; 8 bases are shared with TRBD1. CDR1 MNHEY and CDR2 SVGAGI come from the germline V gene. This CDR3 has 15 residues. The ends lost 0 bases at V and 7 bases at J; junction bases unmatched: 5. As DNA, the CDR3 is TGTGCCAGCAGTTACTCTCCAGGGGGCGGACAGCCCCAGCATTTT. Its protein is CASSYSPGGGQPQHF.

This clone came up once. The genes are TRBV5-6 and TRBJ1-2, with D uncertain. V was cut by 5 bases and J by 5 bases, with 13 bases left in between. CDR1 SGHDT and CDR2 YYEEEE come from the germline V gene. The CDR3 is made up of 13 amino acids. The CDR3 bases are TGTGCCAGCAGGTTCGGGGAGGCATATGGCTACACCTTC. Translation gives CASRFGEAYGYTF.

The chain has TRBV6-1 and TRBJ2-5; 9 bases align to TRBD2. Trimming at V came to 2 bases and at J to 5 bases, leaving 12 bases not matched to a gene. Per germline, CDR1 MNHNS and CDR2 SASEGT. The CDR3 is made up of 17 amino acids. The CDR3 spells CASSERGLARSGETQYF. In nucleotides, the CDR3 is TGTGCCAGCAGTGAACGAGGACTAGCGAGATCGGGGGAGACCCAGTACTTC.

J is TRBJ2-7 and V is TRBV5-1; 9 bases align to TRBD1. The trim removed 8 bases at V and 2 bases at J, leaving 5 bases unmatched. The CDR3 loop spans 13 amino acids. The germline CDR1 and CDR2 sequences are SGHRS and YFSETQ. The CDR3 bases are TGCGCCAGTAGGACAGGGGAAGCCTACGAGCAGTACTTC. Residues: CASRTGEAYEQYF.

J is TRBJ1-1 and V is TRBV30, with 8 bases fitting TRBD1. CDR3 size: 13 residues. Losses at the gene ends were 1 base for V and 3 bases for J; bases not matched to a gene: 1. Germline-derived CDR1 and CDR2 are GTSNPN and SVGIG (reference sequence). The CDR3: CAWSADRDTEAFF. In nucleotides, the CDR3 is TGTGCCTGGAGTGCGGACAGGGACACTGAAGCTTTCTTT.

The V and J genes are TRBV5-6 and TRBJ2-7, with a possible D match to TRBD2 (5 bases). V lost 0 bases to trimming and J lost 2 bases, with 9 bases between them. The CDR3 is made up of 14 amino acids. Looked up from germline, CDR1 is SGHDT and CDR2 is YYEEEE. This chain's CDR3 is CASSLDLGAYEQYF. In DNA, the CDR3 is TGTGCCAGCAGCTTGGATCTCGGGGCCTACGAGCAGTACTTC.

For the CDR3, the DNA is TGTGCCAGCTCACCACCCGGACAGGGTAATTCACCCCTCCACTTT. This translates into CASSPPGQGNSPLHF. This chain joins TRBV18 and TRBJ1-6; 8 bases match TRBD1. Trimming cost V 0 bases and J 6 bases; bases outside gene matches: 1. The V gene's germline CDR1 is KGHSH and CDR2 LQKENI. The CDR3 has 15 residues.

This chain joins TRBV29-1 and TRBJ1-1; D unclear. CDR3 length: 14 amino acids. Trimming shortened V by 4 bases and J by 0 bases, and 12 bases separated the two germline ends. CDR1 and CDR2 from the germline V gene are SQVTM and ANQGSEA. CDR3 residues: CSVGSRFMNTEAFF. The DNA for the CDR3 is TGCAGCGTTGGTTCCAGATTTATGAACACTGAAGCTTTCTTT. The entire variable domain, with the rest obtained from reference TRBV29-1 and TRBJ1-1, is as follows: SAVISQKPSRDICQRGTSLTIQCQVDSQVTMMFWYRQQPGQSLTLIATANQGSEATYESGFVIDKFPISRPNLTFSTLTVSNMSPEDSSIYLCSVGSRFMNTEAFFGQGTRLTVV.

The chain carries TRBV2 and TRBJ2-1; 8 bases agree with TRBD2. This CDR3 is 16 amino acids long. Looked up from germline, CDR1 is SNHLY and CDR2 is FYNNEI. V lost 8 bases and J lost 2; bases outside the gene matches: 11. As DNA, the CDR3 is TGTGCCAGCTCCTCCGGGGGTAGCGGGACCTACAATGAGCAGTTCTTC. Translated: CASSSGGSGTYNEQFF.

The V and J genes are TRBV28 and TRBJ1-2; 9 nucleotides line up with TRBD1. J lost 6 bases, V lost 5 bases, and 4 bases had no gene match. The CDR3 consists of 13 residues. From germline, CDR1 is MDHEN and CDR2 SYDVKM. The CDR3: CASSPWDRDGYTF. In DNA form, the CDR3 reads TGTGCCAGCAGTCCTTGGGACAGGGATGGCTACACCTTC.

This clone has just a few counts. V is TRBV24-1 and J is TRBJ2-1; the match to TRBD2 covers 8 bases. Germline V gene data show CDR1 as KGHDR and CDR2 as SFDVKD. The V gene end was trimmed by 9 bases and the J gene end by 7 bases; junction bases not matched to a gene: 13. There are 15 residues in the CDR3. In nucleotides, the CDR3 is TGTGCCACCGGCCGGTATCGAGCGGGAGCTAATGAGCAGTTCTTC. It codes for CATGRYRAGANEQFF.

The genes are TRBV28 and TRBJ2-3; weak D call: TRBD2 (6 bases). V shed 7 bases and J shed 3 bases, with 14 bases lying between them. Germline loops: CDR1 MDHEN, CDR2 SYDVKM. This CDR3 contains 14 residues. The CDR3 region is CASNTAGTTDTQYF. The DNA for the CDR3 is TGTGCCAGCAACACGGCGGGGACGACAGATACGCAGTATTTT.

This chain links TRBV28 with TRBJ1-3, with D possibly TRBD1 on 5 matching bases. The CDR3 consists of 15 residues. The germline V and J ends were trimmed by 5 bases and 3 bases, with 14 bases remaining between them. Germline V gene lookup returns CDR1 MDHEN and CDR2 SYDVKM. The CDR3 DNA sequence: TGTGCCAGCAGTCCCCTAATGGGGGGTGGAAACACCATATATTTT. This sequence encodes CASSPLMGGGNTIYF.

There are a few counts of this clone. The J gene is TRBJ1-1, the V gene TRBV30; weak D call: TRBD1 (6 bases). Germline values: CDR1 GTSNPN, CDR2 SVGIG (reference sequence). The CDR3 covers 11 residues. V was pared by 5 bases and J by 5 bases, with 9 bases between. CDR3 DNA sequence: TGTGCCTGGGCAGGGGAAACTGAAGCTTTCTTT. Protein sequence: CAWAGETEAFF.

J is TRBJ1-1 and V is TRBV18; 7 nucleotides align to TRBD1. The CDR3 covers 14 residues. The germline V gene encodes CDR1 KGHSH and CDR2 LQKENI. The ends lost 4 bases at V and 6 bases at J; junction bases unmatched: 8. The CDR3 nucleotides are TGTGCCAGCTCACTTTATACAGGGGTCTCTGAAGCTTTCTTT. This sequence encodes CASSLYTGVSEAFF. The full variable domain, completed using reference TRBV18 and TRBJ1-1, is NAGVMQNPRHLVRRRGQEARLRCSPMKGHSHVYWYRQLPEEGLKFMVYLQKENIIDESGMPKERFSAEFPKEGPSILRIQQVVRGDSAAYFCASSLYTGVSEAFFGQGTRLTVV.

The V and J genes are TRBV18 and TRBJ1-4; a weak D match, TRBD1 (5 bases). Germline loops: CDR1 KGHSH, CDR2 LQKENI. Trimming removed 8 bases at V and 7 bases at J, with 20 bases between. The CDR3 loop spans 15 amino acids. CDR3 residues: CASQKDGAEGEKLFF. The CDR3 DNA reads TGTGCCAGCCAAAAAGATGGGGCAGAAGGTGAAAAACTGTTTTTT. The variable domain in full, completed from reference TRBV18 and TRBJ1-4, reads NAGVMQNPRHLVRRRGQEARLRCSPMKGHSHVYWYRQLPEEGLKFMVYLQKENIIDESGMPKERFSAEFPKEGPSILRIQQVVRGDSAAYFCASQKDGAEGEKLFFGSGTQLSVL.

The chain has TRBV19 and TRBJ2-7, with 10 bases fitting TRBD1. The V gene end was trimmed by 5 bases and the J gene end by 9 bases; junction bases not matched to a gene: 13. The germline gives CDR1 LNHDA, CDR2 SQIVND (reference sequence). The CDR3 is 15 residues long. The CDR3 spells CASSVPGQGTKGQYF. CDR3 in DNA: TGTGCCAGTAGTGTCCCGGGACAGGGGACCAAGGGGCAGTACTTC.

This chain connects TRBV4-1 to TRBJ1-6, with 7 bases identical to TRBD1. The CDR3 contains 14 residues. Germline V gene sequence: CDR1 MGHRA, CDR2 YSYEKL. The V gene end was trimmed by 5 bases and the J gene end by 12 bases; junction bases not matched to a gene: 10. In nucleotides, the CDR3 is TGCGCCAGCAGCTACCCGACAGGGTTAGGACCCCTCCACTTT. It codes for CASSYPTGLGPLHF.

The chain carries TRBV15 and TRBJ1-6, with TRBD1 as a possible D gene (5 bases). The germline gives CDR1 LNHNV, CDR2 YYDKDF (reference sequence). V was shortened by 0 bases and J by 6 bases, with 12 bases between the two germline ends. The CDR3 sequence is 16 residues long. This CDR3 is CATSRDGGRANSPLHF. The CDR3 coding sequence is TGTGCCACCAGCAGAGATGGTGGCAGGGCTAATTCACCCCTCCACTTT.

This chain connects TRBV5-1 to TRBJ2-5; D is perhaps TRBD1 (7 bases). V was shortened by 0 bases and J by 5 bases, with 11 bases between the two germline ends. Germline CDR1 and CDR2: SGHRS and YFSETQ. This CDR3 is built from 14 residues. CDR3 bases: TGCGCCAGCAGCTTGGCTCCAGGGGGGGAGACCCAGTACTTC. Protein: CASSLAPGGETQYF.